This T cell receptor (beta chain) derives from a study of cytomegalovirus exposure and HLA in healthy donors. The PCR ran on 60 Vbeta and 13 Jbeta primers. Profiled with immunoSEQ multiplex PCR; TCRdb holds only in-frame clones, not every one. In the table there are some 200,000 clones, around 86% of which are singletons. Trimming took off 1 base at V and 0 bases at J, with 5 bases between the two ends. The CDR3 spans 14 residues. Germline V lookup: CDR1 SGHDT, CDR2 YYEEEE. This TCR was recovered from a woman between 40 and 50 years old in good health and CMV-seronegative. The V call is TRBV5-6, the J call TRBJ1-3; D is undetermined. The sample was PBMCs. CDR3 loop: CASSLLSSGNTIYF. The CDR3 nucleotides read TGTGCCAGCAGCTTGTTGAGCTCTGGAAACACCATATATTTT.